A few counts support the clone carrying this TCR beta chain. These data originate in a study of T-cell memory formation after mild COVID-19. The CDR3 runs to 18 residues. V lost 1 base, J lost 3 bases, and 8 bases stayed unmatched. Germline values: CDR1 MGHRA, CDR2 YSYEKL. MiXCR, applied by TCRdb to the 5' RACE reads, yields one record per CDR3 protein. There are roughly 120,000 distinct CDR3 sequences in the sample; 15% to 20% occur only once, and about 14% lies in the top ten. The sequenced sample was PBMCs or a T cell subset sorted from them (not recorded which). The V and J genes are TRBV4-1 and TRBJ2-3, with 12 bases matching TRBD2. This TCR came from an adult woman who had mild COVID-19 (a few samples of this study predate the infection). Cell type and time point are not known. CDR3: CASSQASGRAVITDTQYF. The CDR3 region has the DNA TGCGCCAGCAGCCAAGCTAGCGGGAGGGCCGTCATAACAGATACGCAGTATTTT.